This T cell receptor beta chain was identified during a study of blood T cell repertoires in COVID-19. At the level of the study: Sources were T cells, B-cell-depleted T cells, or PBMCs; the material itself was cDNA or gDNA.

Profiled with immunoSEQ multiplex PCR; TCRdb holds only in-frame clones, not every one. The sample holds over 300,000 clones, approximately 83% seen once. V gave up 1 base and J gave up 7 bases; unmatched junction bases: 13. Per the germline V gene, CDR1 is GTSNPN and CDR2 is SVGIG (reference sequence). This CDR3 has 16 residues. Participant-given clinical history determined each cohort assignment. Symptom resolution, clearance, or two negative PCRs marked the recovered donors of Cohort 3. This receptor was obtained from a man aged 25 to 45 who had recovered from COVID-19. Sequences were obtained from PBMCs or T cells enriched from blood (not recorded which). The rearrangement links TRBV30 to TRBJ2-7, with TRBD1 matching 10 bases. The CDR3 spells CAWSAFPGQGPGEQYF. The CDR3 coding sequence is TGTGCCTGGAGTGCGTTTCCGGGACAGGGGCCGGGTGAGCAGTACTTC.